These 26 T cell receptor beta chains originate from one sample sequenced in a study of T cell repertoires in cytomegalovirus infection. TCRdb processed the reads anew with MiXCR; each CDR3 protein has one entry. The profile shows approximately 300,000 distinct CDR3 sequences, roughly 25% of them singletons. No cognate antigen is known for these TCRs. The source material was cultured PBMCs, sampled from culture after CMV antigen stimulation. Receptors were obtained from a human donor in good health (CMV status not recorded). Some clones in this sample may be carry-over from other donors' samples.

The rearrangement joins TRBV4-2 to TRBJ2-7; TRBD2 matches at 10 bases. CDR1 and CDR2 from the germline V gene are LGHNA and YNFKEQ. The CDR3 covers 14 residues. Trimming took 0 bases from V and 4 from J; bases not matched to a gene: 0. The CDR3 loop reads CASSQELAGYEQYV. DNA of the CDR3: TGTGCCAGCAGCCAAGAACTAGCGGGGTACGAGCAGTACGTC.

V gene TRBV29-1 combines with J gene TRBJ2-5, with 7 bases lining up with TRBD1. Germline lookup yields CDR1 SQVTM and CDR2 ANQGSEA. V lost 6 bases and J lost 1; bases outside the gene matches: 5. CDR3 length equals 13 residues. Written as DNA, the CDR3 is TGCAGCGTCCAACAGGGGATCCAAGAGACCCAGTACTTC. Protein: CSVQQGIQETQYF.

This chain connects TRBV5-1 to TRBJ1-4, with D maybe TRBD1 (6 bases). The CDR3 is made up of 15 amino acids. V was cut by 4 bases and J by 0 bases, with 10 bases left in between. Germline V lookup: CDR1 SGHRS, CDR2 YFSETQ. This CDR3 reads CASSASGATNEKLFF. In DNA form, the CDR3 reads TGCGCCAGCAGCGCATCAGGGGCAACTAATGAAAAACTGTTTTTT.

The chain carries TRBV29-1 and TRBJ2-1; TRBD2 is a possible D gene (5 bases). Germline values: CDR1 SQVTM, CDR2 ANQGSEA. The CDR3 is made up of 13 amino acids. Deletions cut 7 bases from V and 0 bases from J, with 10 bases between. Written as DNA, the CDR3 is TGCAGCGCCGGGATCGCCTCCTACAATGAGCAGTTCTTC. The encoded protein is CSAGIASYNEQFF.

This clonotype was detected ten times or more. V usage is TRBV7-6 and J usage is TRBJ2-7; 8 bases fit TRBD1. Germline V gives CDR1 SGHVS, CDR2 FNYEAQ. The CDR3 has 15 residues. V dropped 4 bases and J dropped 4; count of bases not matched to a gene: 9. CDR3 in amino acids: CASSWTGSTLYEQYV. As DNA, the CDR3 is TGTGCCAGCAGCTGGACAGGGTCCACCCTTTACGAGCAGTACGTC.

V usage is TRBV7-2 and J usage is TRBJ2-2; 15 nucleotides match TRBD2. J gave up 0 bases and V 6 bases, and 5 bases lay outside the gene matches. CDR1 SGHTA and CDR2 FQGNSA come from the germline V gene. This CDR3 region has 18 residues. Here the CDR3 reads CASSRTSGRGSNTGELFF. The CDR3 DNA reads TGTGCCAGCAGTCGGACTAGCGGGAGGGGGTCGAACACCGGGGAGCTGTTTTTT.

The gene calls are TRBV28 and TRBJ1-5, with D hard to call. The CDR3 sequence is 14 residues long. Germline-derived CDR1 and CDR2 are MDHEN and SYDVKM. Trimming left V 7 bases short and J 0 bases short, with 10 bases between. CDR3 in amino acids: CASTLGYSNQPQHF. CDR3 coding DNA: TGTGCCAGCACCCTAGGGTATAGCAATCAGCCCCAGCATTTT.

The chain links TRBV4-1 to TRBJ2-7; 9 bases align to TRBD2. Per germline, CDR1 MGHRA and CDR2 YSYEKL. Germline trimming cut 3 bases from V and 2 bases from J; bases unmatched to any gene: 5. The CDR3 loop spans 15 amino acids. DNA of the CDR3: TGCGCCAGCAGCCACACTAGCGGGTACACCTACGAGCAGTACGTC. Amino acid sequence: CASSHTSGYTYEQYV.

The chain carries TRBV7-2 and TRBJ2-5; 12 nucleotides line up with TRBD2. CDR1 is SGHTA, CDR2 FQGNSA, per germline. This CDR3 contains 16 residues. V lost 3 bases and J lost 2; bases outside the gene matches: 4. The CDR3 loop reads CASSFGTSGHQETQYF. CDR3 DNA sequence: TGTGCCAGCAGCTTCGGGACTAGCGGGCATCAAGAGACCCAGTACTTC.

Written as DNA, the CDR3 is TGCAGTGCTCCCCTGCGGGACAGGGGGCCTTATGAAGCTTTCTTT. Residues: CSAPLRDRGPYEAFF. The rearrangement links TRBV20-1 to TRBJ1-1, with 12 bases identical to TRBD1. J lost 7 bases, V lost 5 bases, and 11 bases had no gene match. Germline V gene sequence: CDR1 DFQATT, CDR2 SNEGSKA (reference sequence). This CDR3 is built from 15 residues.

The chain combines TRBV7-9 with TRBJ2-7; 7 bases map to TRBD2. The CDR3 runs to 16 residues. Germline V lookup: CDR1 SEHNR, CDR2 FQNEAQ (reference sequence). Unmatched junction bases numbered 12, after V lost 5 bases and J lost 2 bases. DNA for the CDR3: TGTGCCAGCAGCAAGGAAACCGGGACTAAGGCCTACGAGCAGTACTTC. Amino acids: CASSKETGTKAYEQYF.

The genes are TRBV12-3 or TRBV12-4 and TRBJ2-3; TRBD2 matches 8 bases. Trimming removed 2 bases from V and 6 bases from J; junction bases left unmatched: 10. The CDR3 is 16 amino acids. The CDR3 spells CASSLPPQREMDTQYF. DNA of the CDR3: TGTGCCAGCAGTTTACCCCCGCAGCGGGAGATGGATACGCAGTATTTT.

The chain recombines TRBV6-6 with TRBJ2-1, with 9 bases lining up with TRBD2. CDR3 size: 16 residues. With V trimmed by 0 bases and J by 6 bases, 6 bases remained unmatched. Germline loops: CDR1 MNHNY, CDR2 SVGAGI (reference sequence). CDR3 residues: CASSYSFGREGNEQFF. Written as DNA, the CDR3 is TGTGCCAGCAGTTACTCTTTTGGGCGGGAGGGCAATGAGCAGTTCTTC.

At least ten counts were recorded for this clonotype. The gene calls are TRBV7-2 and TRBJ1-2; D perhaps matches TRBD1 (5 bases). V shed 7 bases and J shed 1 base, with 13 bases lying between them. The CDR3 length is 14 residues. Germline CDR1 is SGHTA and CDR2 is FQGNSA. Here the CDR3 DNA reads TGTGCCAGCAACAACCTGGGGGTTAACTATGGCTACACCTTC. Encoded protein: CASNNLGVNYGYTF.

This clonotype has only a few counts. The chain has TRBV7-9 and TRBJ2-7, with D uncertain. V lost 5 bases and J 0 bases, leaving 8 bases between the germline ends. The germline V gene encodes CDR1 SEHNR and CDR2 FQNEAQ (reference sequence). The CDR3 runs 13 residues. CDR3 DNA: TGTGCCAGCAGCCCCCGGTTCTCCTACGAGCAGTACTTC. Translation: CASSPRFSYEQYF.

The chain has TRBV29-1 and TRBJ2-1; TRBD2 agrees at 12 bases. V was pared by 2 bases and J by 0 bases, with 11 bases of the junction left unmatched. The germline V gene has CDR1 SQVTM and CDR2 ANQGSEA. The CDR3 is made up of 19 amino acids. CDR3 region: CSVELLAGGLESSYNEQFF. In DNA, the CDR3 is TGCAGCGTTGAACTACTAGCGGGAGGCCTTGAAAGCTCCTACAATGAGCAGTTCTTC.

The V and J genes are TRBV19 and TRBJ2-7; no reliable D call. V lost 3 bases and J lost 6, with 9 bases in between. The CDR3 covers 12 residues. Germline loops: CDR1 LNHDA, CDR2 SQIVND (reference sequence). CDR3 loop: CASSISLGEQYF. CDR3 coding DNA: TGTGCCAGTAGTATTTCCTTGGGCGAGCAGTACTTC. Supplemented by reference TRBV19 and TRBJ2-7, the full variable domain reads DGGITQSPKYLFRKEGQNVTLSCEQNLNHDAMYWYRQDPGQGLRLIYYSQIVNDFQKGDIAEGYSVSREKKESFPLTVTSAQKNPTAFYLCASSISLGEQYFGPGTRLTVT.

At least ten counts were recorded for this clonotype. The chain joins TRBV7-2 to TRBJ2-7, with 7 positions matching TRBD2. Germline CDR1 SGHTA, CDR2 FQGNSA. There are 14 residues in the CDR3. The ends lost 6 bases at V and 2 bases at J; junction bases unmatched: 7. The CDR3: CASSTRDYTYEQYF. In nucleotides, the CDR3 is TGTGCCAGCAGTACCCGGGACTATACCTACGAGCAGTACTTC.

This clonotype turned up a few times. V and J are TRBV6-2 or TRBV6-3 and TRBJ2-7, with 7 bases that match TRBD2. Germline V gene data show CDR1 as MNHEY and CDR2 as SVGEGT. The CDR3 loop spans 14 amino acids. Trimming at V came to 6 bases and at J to 6 bases, leaving 11 bases not matched to a gene. The CDR3, as DNA: TGTGCCAGCAGAAGGACTAGTAGTTTCGGCGAGCAGTACTTC. Its protein product is CASRRTSSFGEQYF.

This clonotype has a handful of counts. CDR3 in DNA: TGTGCCATCAGTGAGTCCAGGCAATCTGGAAACACCATATATTTT. Translation: CAISESRQSGNTIYF. V is TRBV10-3 and J is TRBJ1-3; D is ambiguous. The CDR3 length is 15 residues. Germline values: CDR1 ENHRY, CDR2 SYGVKD. V shed 0 bases and J shed 1 base, with 7 bases lying between them.

V is TRBV12-3 or TRBV12-4 and J is TRBJ2-2, with D hard to call. CDR3 length: 13 amino acids. V lost 3 bases, J lost 5 bases, and 7 bases lay in between. The CDR3 here is CASSLSRTGELFF. The CDR3 coding sequence is TGTGCCAGCAGTTTGTCCCGTACCGGGGAGCTGTTTTTT.

The chain uses TRBV7-2 and TRBJ2-2, with D perhaps TRBD2 (5 bases). The germline V and J ends were trimmed by 7 bases and 3 bases, with 9 bases remaining between them. Germline CDR1 and CDR2: SGHTA and FQGNSA. The CDR3 length is 13 residues. The CDR3 sequence is CASIEGDTGELFF. CDR3 sequence (DNA): TGTGCCAGCATTGAGGGAGACACCGGGGAGCTGTTTTTT.

This clonotype turned up a few times. The chain couples TRBV6-1 to TRBJ2-1, with D hard to call. The CDR3 is 12 residues long. V lost 6 bases and J 5 bases, leaving 8 bases between the germline ends. Germline assignment: CDR1 MNHNS and CDR2 SASEGT. The CDR3 reads CASRAGHNEQFF. CDR3 nucleotides: TGTGCCAGCAGGGCAGGTCACAATGAGCAGTTCTTC.

This clonotype was seen only a few times. The chain uses TRBV18 and TRBJ2-3; D tentatively fits TRBD1 or TRBD2 (5 bases each). Trimming removed 3 bases at V and 2 bases at J, with 12 bases between. The CDR3 covers 15 residues. The germline CDR1 and CDR2 sequences are KGHSH and LQKENI. This chain's CDR3 is CASSPGTVITDTQYF. For the CDR3, the DNA is TGTGCCAGCTCACCCGGGACGGTGATCACAGATACGCAGTATTTT.

In its sample, this clonotype was seen a few times. The chain uses TRBV19 and TRBJ2-1; no clear D. In germline, CDR1 is LNHDA, CDR2 SQIVND (reference sequence). V was pared by 0 bases and J by 4 bases, with 7 bases between. The CDR3 totals 14 residues. The CDR3 is CASSIDPTYNEQFF. The CDR3 DNA follows: TGTGCCAGTAGTATAGATCCGACGTACAATGAGCAGTTCTTC.

This clonotype was found many times. This chain joins TRBV7-9 and TRBJ1-1; D unclear. This CDR3 has 14 amino acids. V was shortened by 1 base and J by 1 base, with 7 bases between the two germline ends. Germline lookup yields CDR1 SEHNR and CDR2 FQNEAQ (reference sequence). The DNA for the CDR3 is TGTGCCAGCAGCTTAGAAGCAGGGAACACTGAAGCTTTCTTT. This codes for CASSLEAGNTEAFF.